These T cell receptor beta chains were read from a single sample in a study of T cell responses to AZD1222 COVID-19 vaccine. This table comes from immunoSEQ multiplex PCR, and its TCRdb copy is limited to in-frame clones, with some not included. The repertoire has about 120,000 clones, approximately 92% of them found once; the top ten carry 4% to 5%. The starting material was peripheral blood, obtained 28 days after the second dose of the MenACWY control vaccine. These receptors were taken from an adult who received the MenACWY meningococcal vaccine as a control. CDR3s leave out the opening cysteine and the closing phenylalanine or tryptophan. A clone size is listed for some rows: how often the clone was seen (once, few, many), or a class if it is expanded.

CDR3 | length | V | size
ASSQDLENQPQH | 12 | TRBV4-3 | NA
ASSRLAGYNEQF | 12 | TRBV28 | NA
ASSEKTGSTEAF | 12 | TRBV9 | NA
ASSLGPGDYGYT | 12 | TRBV5-4 | NA
ASGYKYRAGENTEAF | 15 | TRBV12-5 | NA
ASSSRSLGNTIY | 12 | TRBV11-2 | NA
ASSISGNYGYT | 11 | TRBV19 | once
ASSQRLGAYEQY | 12 | TRBV4-2 | NA
ASSLMRVDGPYEQY | 14 | TRBV28 | NA
ASSQRFGATYGYT | 13 | TRBV7-9 | NA
ASSSPSGGPRGELF | 14 | TRBV7-6 | few
ASSLYRGDEQF | 11 | TRBV7-9 | once
ASSLRAKIDTEAF | 13 | TRBV7-2 | NA
ASSWTGTEAF | 10 | TRBV6-2/TRBV6-3 | few
ASSKPDDSNQPQH | 13 | TRBV7-9 | NA
ASSLVWGTVMNTEAF | 15 | TRBV7-9 | NA
ASSKGTDGNTIY | 12 | TRBV5-1 | NA
ASVGGDFKTQY | 11 | TRBV7-9 | once
ASSGSSGSFTGELF | 14 | TRBV5-1 | NA
ASSLLRDSAGYEQY | 14 | TRBV11-2 | NA
ASRDSGQFNNSPLH | 14 | TRBV28 | NA
ASSYSKVGAPDTQY | 14 | TRBV6-5 | NA
ASSYGRAGLGETQY | 14 | TRBV5-1 | NA
ASSTAGKFNQPQH | 13 | TRBV27 | NA
ASSPPLRESPKNIQY | 15 | TRBV7-8 | few
ASSPRGAGAFPGETQY | 16 | TRBV19 | NA
ATSSPSGGARRETQY | 15 | TRBV15 | NA
ASSLQGPNTEAF | 12 | TRBV2 | NA
ASSRHQKSSAGELF | 14 | TRBV4-1 | NA
ASSESGGKGATEAF | 14 | TRBV25-1 | NA
ASSLSVSTDTQY | 12 | TRBV7-9 | NA
AISTAGLTYEQY | 12 | TRBV10-3 | NA
ASSPIDSNQPQH | 12 | TRBV4-1 | NA